Presented here are 27 T cell receptor beta chains from one specimen sequenced in a study of T cells after yellow fever vaccination. TCRdb reprocessed the 5' RACE reads via MiXCR and lists one record per CDR3 protein. The data contain 500,000 to 650,000 distinct CDR3 sequences, approximately 15% of them singletons. This specimen consisted of PBMCs, obtained on the day of the yellow fever booster vaccination. These receptors were collected from a man in his thirties or forties who received the YFV17D yellow fever vaccine.

The genes are TRBV24-1 and TRBJ2-3, with 7 bases lining up with TRBD1. Looked up from germline, CDR1 is KGHDR and CDR2 is SFDVKD. J was trimmed by 3 bases and V by 3 bases; bases with no gene match: 2. The CDR3 has 14 residues. CDR3: CATSDPGQTDTQYF. The DNA for the CDR3 is TGTGCCACCAGTGATCCGGGACAGACAGATACGCAGTATTTT.

This clonotype was counted between two and nine times. This sequence joins TRBV18 and TRBJ2-1, with TRBD2 matching 13 bases. This CDR3 contains 17 residues. V shed 3 bases, J shed 4 bases, and the junction held 6 bases outside the gene matches. The germline V gene has CDR1 KGHSH and CDR2 LQKENI. The CDR3 DNA reads TGTGCCAGCTCACCGCTCCCGGGACTAGCGGGGTACAATGAGCAGTTCTTC. Translation gives CASSPLPGLAGYNEQFF.

Here the CDR3 reads CSARTFYYEQYF. CDR3 sequence (DNA): TGCAGTGCTCGGACGTTCTACTACGAGCAGTACTTC. The genes are TRBV20-1 and TRBJ2-7; D not resolved. V was cut by 5 bases and J by 3 bases, with 11 bases left in between. This CDR3 is built from 12 residues. The germline CDR1 and CDR2 sequences are DFQATT and SNEGSKA (reference sequence).

The chain is built from TRBV6-1 and TRBJ2-4; 8 bases align to TRBD2. The CDR3 has 16 amino acids. Unmatched junction bases numbered 18, after V lost 6 bases and J lost 11 bases. Germline V gene lookup returns CDR1 MNHNS and CDR2 SASEGT. The CDR3: CASRLLGAGDRGVQYF. In DNA form, the CDR3 reads TGTGCCAGCAGACTATTAGGAGCGGGGGATAGGGGGGTTCAGTACTTC.

CDR3 sequence: CASSYTAGMAKNIQYF. The CDR3 DNA reads TGTGCCAGCAGTTACACGGCGGGGATGGCCAAAAACATTCAGTACTTC. The chain joins TRBV6-5 to TRBJ2-4; tentatively, D is TRBD2 (6 bases). The V gene lost 2 bases and the J gene lost 1 base, with 12 bases spanning the gap. CDR3 length: 16 residues. Germline V gene data show CDR1 as MNHEY and CDR2 as SVGAGI.

The chain joins TRBV20-1 to TRBJ2-3; the D is unclear. V shed 0 bases and J shed 2 bases, with 12 bases lying between them. This CDR3 is 15 amino acids long. CDR1 and CDR2 (germline): DFQATT, SNEGSKA (reference sequence). This CDR3 is CSARDSTQVTDTQYF. The CDR3 DNA sequence: TGCAGTGCTAGAGATAGTACGCAGGTCACAGATACGCAGTATTTT.

This clonotype was detected a few times. The V call is TRBV5-4, the J call TRBJ2-1, with 10 bases lining up with TRBD1. This CDR3 contains 15 residues. Germline CDR1 reads SGHNT; CDR2 reads YYREEE (reference sequence). The V and J ends lost 7 bases and 4 bases, in that order; junction bases with no gene match: 8. The CDR3 protein is CASGDWTGGYNEQFF. The CDR3 DNA sequence: TGTGCCAGCGGCGATTGGACAGGGGGTTACAATGAGCAGTTCTTC. The variable domain in full, with the rest retrieved from reference TRBV5-4 and TRBJ2-1, is ETGVTQSPTHLIKTRGQQVTLRCSSQSGHNTVSWYQQALGQGPQFIFQYYREEENGRGNFPPRFSGLQFPNYSSELNVNALELDDSALYLCASGDWTGGYNEQFFGPGTRLTVL.

J is TRBJ2-1 and V is TRBV9; 10 nucleotides line up with TRBD1. CDR3 length equals 16 residues. Germline-derived CDR1 and CDR2 are SGDLS and YYNGEE. V was clipped by 4 bases and J by 2 bases; unmatched bases: 6. This CDR3 is CASSLDRGPPYNEQFF. CDR3 sequence (DNA): TGTGCCAGCAGCCTCGACAGGGGGCCTCCCTACAATGAGCAGTTCTTC.

This chain connects TRBV7-2 to TRBJ2-7; the D gene is possibly TRBD2 (7 bases). The CDR3 has 14 amino acids. Trimming took off 4 bases at V and 6 bases at J, with 16 bases between the two ends. The germline CDR1 and CDR2 sequences are SGHTA and FQGNSA. The CDR3 loop is CASSSGAGELEQYF. CDR3 coding DNA: TGTGCCAGCAGCTCGGGGGCGGGAGAGCTCGAGCAGTACTTC.

This clonotype was found a few times. This sequence joins TRBV24-1 and TRBJ2-1; TRBD2 matches 8 bases. Trimming removed 4 bases from V and 4 bases from J; junction bases left unmatched: 11. The CDR3 spans 17 residues. Per germline, CDR1 KGHDR and CDR2 SFDVKD. The DNA of the CDR3 is TGTGCCACCAGTGACCCCAATCAAGCGGGAGCGTACAATGAGCAGTTCTTC. Protein: CATSDPNQAGAYNEQFF.

The chain employs TRBV7-3 and TRBJ2-2, with D unclear. Trimming took off 5 bases at V and 3 bases at J, with 13 bases between the two ends. This CDR3 spans 15 amino acids. CDR1 is SGHTA and CDR2 is FQGTGA in the germline V gene. CDR3 DNA: TGTGCCAGCAGCAAAGCTGCCCGCGACACCGGGGAGCTGTTTTTT. Translating gives CASSKAARDTGELFF.

The gene calls are TRBV6-5 and TRBJ2-3; 8 nucleotides agree with TRBD2. This CDR3 has 16 residues. J lost 5 bases, V lost 2 bases, and 9 bases had no gene match. Per germline, CDR1 MNHEY and CDR2 SVGAGI. CDR3 coding DNA: TGTGCCAGCAGTTACCATAGCGGGAAGGCCGGAGATACGCAGTATTTT. Protein sequence: CASSYHSGKAGDTQYF.

CDR3 sequence: CASSKNSMGTEAFF. CDR3 in DNA: TGTGCCAGCAGCAAAAATTCAATGGGCACTGAAGCTTTCTTT. The chain joins TRBV12-3 or TRBV12-4 to TRBJ1-1, with D uncertain. The CDR3 has 14 amino acids. The ends were cut back, 6 bases at V and 4 bases at J, with 15 bases in the middle.

The gene calls are TRBV20-1 and TRBJ1-2; no clear D. V was trimmed by 3 bases and J by 3 bases, leaving 8 bases between them. Germline V gene sequence: CDR1 DFQATT, CDR2 SNEGSKA (reference sequence). CDR3 length equals 12 residues. CDR3 coding DNA: TGCAGTGCTAGCTGGCGGTACTATGGCTACACCTTC. Protein sequence: CSASWRYYGYTF.

This chain links TRBV5-1 with TRBJ2-3, with 8 bases lining up with TRBD2. V dropped 6 bases and J dropped 3; count of bases not matched to a gene: 6. The CDR3 contains 14 residues. Germline V gene data show CDR1 as SGHRS and CDR2 as YFSETQ. The CDR3 bases are TGCGCCAGCACCCCAGCGGGAGTTACAGATACGCAGTATTTT. Its translation is CASTPAGVTDTQYF.

This chain uses TRBV6-1 with TRBJ1-5, with no clear D. Between the trimmed V and J ends, which lost 7 bases and 5 bases, there was a span of 15 bases. The V gene's germline CDR1 is MNHNS and CDR2 SASEGT. The CDR3 extends over 14 amino acids. The CDR3 coding sequence is TGTGCCAGCAAAAACGGACGGTGGGATCAGCCCCAGCATTTT. It translates to CASKNGRWDQPQHF.

This clonotype showed up just a few times. This chain uses TRBV3-1 with TRBJ1-6; D remains ambiguous. CDR1 and CDR2 (germline): LGHDT, YNNKEL (reference sequence). V was cut by 3 bases and J by 5 bases, with 14 bases left in between. The CDR3 is 16 amino acids. CDR3 sequence (DNA): TGTGCCAGCAGCCATTTCGCGGACGGGCATAATTCACCCCTCCACTTT. It encodes CASSHFADGHNSPLHF.

The chain carries TRBV5-1 and TRBJ2-3; perhaps TRBD2 as D (6 bases). The CDR3 spans 15 residues. Per the germline V gene, CDR1 is SGHRS and CDR2 is YFSETQ. The V gene lost 0 bases and the J gene lost 2 bases, with 10 bases spanning the gap. CDR3 protein: CASSLDAGPTDTQYF. Here the CDR3 DNA reads TGCGCCAGCAGCTTGGATGCGGGACCCACAGATACGCAGTATTTT.

Remarks on this clonotype: The junction does not match germline at one end; this may be a read error. V and J are TRBV20-1 and TRBJ2-2, with D perhaps given as TRBD1 or TRBD2 (5 bases each). Germline-derived CDR1 and CDR2 are DFQATT and SNEGSKA (reference sequence). This CDR3 is 12 amino acids long. The CDR3 here is CSTRGGTGELFF. DNA for the CDR3: TGCAGTACTAGGGGCGGCACCGGGGAGCTGTTTTTT.

This clonotype has just a few counts. This chain joins TRBV27 and TRBJ1-1, with 7 bases matching TRBD1. The germline V gene has CDR1 MNHEY and CDR2 SMNVEV (reference sequence). The CDR3 has 15 amino acids. Unmatched junction bases numbered 11, after V lost 6 bases and J lost 4 bases. CDR3 in amino acids: CASSRIGQVGTEAFF. DNA for the CDR3: TGTGCCAGCAGCCGAATAGGACAGGTTGGCACTGAAGCTTTCTTT.

The chain employs TRBV6-2 or TRBV6-3 and TRBJ2-1; 7 bases are shared with TRBD1. The CDR3 totals 15 residues. The junction had 9 bases not matched to a gene; V was cut back by 6 bases and J by 4 bases. Germline-derived CDR1 and CDR2 are MNHEY and SVGEGT. CDR3 amino acids: CASSTRTGQYNEQFF. The DNA for the CDR3 is TGTGCCAGCAGCACCAGGACAGGACAATACAATGAGCAGTTCTTC.

In this sample, this clonotype turned up a few times. The CDR3 reads CATSPGTSGWETQYF. The CDR3 DNA reads TGTGCCACCAGCCCCGGGACTAGCGGCTGGGAGACCCAGTACTTC. The rearrangement uses TRBV24-1 and TRBJ2-5, with TRBD2 identical over 11 bases. The CDR3 has 15 amino acids. V gave up 7 bases and J gave up 5 bases; unmatched junction bases: 8. Germline-derived CDR1 and CDR2 are KGHDR and SFDVKD.

The J gene is TRBJ2-5, the V gene TRBV5-6; 7 bases map to TRBD2. Germline CDR1 is SGHDT and CDR2 is YYEEEE. This CDR3 contains 16 residues. The V gene end was trimmed by 5 bases and the J gene end by 5 bases; junction bases not matched to a gene: 15. The CDR3 DNA is TGTGCCAGCAGATTTGGGCTAGCGGCCACCGGGGAGACCCAGTACTTC. This translates into CASRFGLAATGETQYF.

The rearrangement joins TRBV3-1 to TRBJ2-5; D perhaps matches TRBD1 (6 bases). Germline CDR1 is LGHDT and CDR2 is YNNKEL (reference sequence). This CDR3 is 15 amino acids long. Trimming left V 1 base short and J 3 bases short, with 12 bases between. As DNA, the CDR3 is TGTGCCAGCAGCCAAGGTGGCAGGGGAGAAGAGACCCAGTACTTC. Translating gives CASSQGGRGEETQYF.

This clonotype has only a few counts. The chain carries TRBV7-8 and TRBJ1-5; tentatively, D is TRBD1 (6 bases). V was clipped by 4 bases and J by 6 bases, with 16 bases between them. The V gene's germline CDR1 is SGHVS and CDR2 FQNEAQ. This CDR3 has 15 amino acids. The CDR3 reads CASSWSGAGGQPQHF. CDR3 bases: TGTGCCAGCAGCTGGTCAGGGGCCGGCGGTCAGCCCCAGCATTTT.

The V call is TRBV28, the J call TRBJ2-7; 10 positions match TRBD1. This CDR3 region has 15 residues. V gave up 11 bases and J gave up 4 bases; unmatched junction bases: 14. Germline CDR1 reads MDHEN; CDR2 reads SYDVKM. CDR3 sequence: CAVKSGWDRGYEQYF. The CDR3 region has the DNA TGTGCCGTCAAATCAGGCTGGGACAGGGGTTACGAGCAGTACTTC.

The genes are TRBV5-1 and TRBJ2-7, with D possibly being TRBD1 (6 bases). Trimming took 0 bases from V and 6 from J, leaving 16 bases between them. Germline V CDR1 and CDR2: SGHRS, YFSETQ. The CDR3 spans 15 residues. The CDR3 region is CASSLGTGFVPEQYF. The CDR3 nucleotides read TGCGCCAGCAGCTTGGGCACAGGGTTCGTACCCGAGCAGTACTTC.